What follows is one T cell receptor (beta chain) and its context. The sample is drawn from a study of blood T cell repertoires in COVID-19. Assay used: immunoSEQ multiplex PCR; TCRdb lists only in-frame clones, some missing. The sample lists about 300,000 clones; around 88% were seen once. Germline V gene data show CDR1 as LNHDA and CDR2 as SQIVND (reference sequence). This CDR3 region has 12 residues. Trimming took 9 bases from V and 6 from J, leaving 12 bases between them. The J gene is TRBJ1-5, the V gene TRBV19; D perhaps matches TRBD1 (6 bases). The clonotype was recovered from a woman in her forties or fifties with acute or convalescent COVID-19. Input material: peripheral blood. Here the CDR3 reads CASWGGGQPQHF. The CDR3, as DNA: TGTGCCAGCTGGGGGGGCGGTCAGCCCCAGCATTTT.